These 9 T cell receptor beta chains came from one sample sequenced in a study of a mutant IDH1 vaccine in newly diagnosed glioma. Clones were sequenced by immunoSEQ multiplex PCR, and TCRdb holds only the in-frame ones, with some missing. The sample contains 75,000 to 100,000 clones, over 70% of which appear only once. Time point: baseline, week 1 (first vaccination visit). Treatment of the sample: pre-vaccination baseline after standard-of-care therapy. The specimen was PBMCs, collected from a glioma patient treated with radiotherapy, temozolomide or both. All receptors come from a man aged 40-50 years with glioma. Some clones in this sample may be carry-over from other donors' samples.

This chain uses TRBV4-1 with TRBJ2-1; 9 positions match TRBD2. Germline loops: CDR1 MGHRA, CDR2 YSYEKL. V trimming: 3 bases; J trimming: 4 bases; junction bases outside the gene matches: 10. This CDR3 contains 17 residues. CDR3 in amino acids: CASSQGGAGGPYNEQFF. In DNA, the CDR3 is TGCGCCAGCAGCCAGGGTGGGGCGGGGGGGCCTTACAATGAGCAGTTCTTC.

The rearrangement uses TRBV5-1 and TRBJ2-3; 11 nucleotides agree with TRBD2. CDR1 and CDR2 from the germline V gene are SGHRS and YFSETQ. With 7 bases clipped from V and 2 bases from J, the junction kept 6 bases outside the gene matches. The CDR3 is 15 amino acids. In DNA form, the CDR3 reads TGCGCCAGCCGGAGTAGCGGGGGGGCCACAGATACGCAGTATTTT. It encodes CASRSSGGATDTQYF.

The chain uses TRBV23-1 and TRBJ2-7; 11 nucleotides line up with TRBD2. TRBV23-1 belongs to the ORF category, with a function that is uncertain. The CDR3 consists of 15 residues. V lost 3 bases, J lost 5 bases, and 6 bases stayed unmatched. CDR3: CASSHRPSGRHEQYF. In nucleotides, the CDR3 is TGCGCCAGCAGTCATCGTCCTAGCGGGAGGCACGAGCAGTACTTC.

The CDR3 region is CSANRGLSDNEQFF. Written as DNA, the CDR3 is TGCAGCGCCAACAGGGGACTATCCGACAATGAGCAGTTCTTC. V usage is TRBV29-1 and J usage is TRBJ2-1; D is possibly TRBD1 or TRBD2 (7 bases each). Trimming pared 7 bases from V and 5 bases from J, leaving 18 bases between. From germline, CDR1 is SQVTM and CDR2 ANQGSEA. This CDR3 is 14 amino acids long.

V gene TRBV10-2 combines with J gene TRBJ1-5; unclear D gene. The CDR3 sequence is 14 residues long. V was shortened by 3 bases and J by 0 bases, with 6 bases between the two germline ends. The germline gives CDR1 WSHSY, CDR2 SAAADI. The CDR3 reads CASSDSDSNQPQHF. In DNA, the CDR3 is TGCGCCAGCAGTGATTCAGATAGCAATCAGCCCCAGCATTTT.

CDR3 loop: CASSQAGVYGYTF. CDR3 DNA: TGTGCCAGCAGCCAAGCAGGGGTCTATGGCTACACCTTC. The chain uses TRBV14 and TRBJ1-2; the D gene is possibly TRBD1 (6 bases). The CDR3 has 13 amino acids. V was pared by 1 base and J by 4 bases, with 7 bases between. The germline CDR1 and CDR2 sequences are SGHDN and FVKESK.

This sequence joins TRBV6-5 and TRBJ1-2; TRBD1 is a possible D gene (6 bases). The CDR3 length is 14 residues. Germline V gene sequence: CDR1 MNHEY, CDR2 SVGAGI. Deletions cut 6 bases from V and 4 bases from J, with 15 bases between. In DNA, the CDR3 is TGTGCCAGCAGCGCGAGGGGGAATTTCTATGGCTACACCTTC. Protein sequence: CASSARGNFYGYTF.

This clone was seen a few times. CDR3 residues: CASSRTGAGNSPLHF. The CDR3 bases are TGTGCCAGCAGCCGGACAGGGGCCGGCAATTCACCCCTCCACTTT. The J gene is TRBJ1-6, the V gene TRBV6-5, with TRBD1 matching over 9 bases. V dropped 6 bases and J dropped 7; count of bases not matched to a gene: 7. The CDR3 runs 15 residues. Germline CDR1 is MNHEY and CDR2 is SVGAGI.

V gene TRBV5-1 combines with J gene TRBJ1-3, with 11 nucleotides matching TRBD1. Germline V lookup: CDR1 SGHRS, CDR2 YFSETQ. This CDR3 comprises 15 residues. J lost 8 bases, V lost 4 bases, and 8 bases had no gene match. The CDR3 nucleotides read TGCGCCAGCAGCGCACGGACAGGGGGCTTAGACACCATATATTTT. Translation: CASSARTGGLDTIYF.